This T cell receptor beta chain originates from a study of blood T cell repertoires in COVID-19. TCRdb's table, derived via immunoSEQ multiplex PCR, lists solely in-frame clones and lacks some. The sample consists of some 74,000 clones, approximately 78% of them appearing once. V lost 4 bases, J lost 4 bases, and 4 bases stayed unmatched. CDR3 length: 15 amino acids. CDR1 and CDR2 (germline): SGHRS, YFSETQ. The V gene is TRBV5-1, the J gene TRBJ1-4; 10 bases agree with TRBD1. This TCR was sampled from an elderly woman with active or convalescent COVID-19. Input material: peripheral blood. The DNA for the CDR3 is TGCGCCAGCAGCGGGACAGGGGATCGTAATGAAAAACTGTTTTTT. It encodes CASSGTGDRNEKLFF.